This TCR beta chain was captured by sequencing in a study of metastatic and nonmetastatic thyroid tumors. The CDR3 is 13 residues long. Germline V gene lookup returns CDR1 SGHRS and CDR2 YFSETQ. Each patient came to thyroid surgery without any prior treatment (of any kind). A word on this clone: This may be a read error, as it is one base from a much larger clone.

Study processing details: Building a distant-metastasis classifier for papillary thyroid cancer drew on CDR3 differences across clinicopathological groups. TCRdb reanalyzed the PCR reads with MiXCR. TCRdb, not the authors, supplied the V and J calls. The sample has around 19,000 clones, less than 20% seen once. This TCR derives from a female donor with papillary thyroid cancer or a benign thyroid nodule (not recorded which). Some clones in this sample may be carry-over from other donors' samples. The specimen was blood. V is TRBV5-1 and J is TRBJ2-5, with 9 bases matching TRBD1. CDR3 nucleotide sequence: TGCGCCAGAAGCTCGTCTCCCGGGGGACAGGGTCGATTC. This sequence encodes CARSSSPGGQGRF.